Detailed here is one T cell receptor beta chain. Which antigen it targets is not known. Base qualities are not provided; no much larger clone lies one nucleotide away. The entry originates in a study of blood T cell repertoires in COVID-19 (dated by TCRdb to about 2020). Some background on the complete study: Samples from collaborators originated in the United States, Italy and Spain and spanned both the acute and convalescent phases of COVID-19. The material from the prospective study consisted of cDNA or gDNA derived from T cells, B-cell-depleted T cells, or PBMCs. Subjects who had been exposed to COVID-19, were actively infected with it, or had recovered from it provided the deeply sampled blood TCRbeta repertoires that made up the dataset. The repertoires were released in a freely available public database meant as a resource for research on the immune response to SARS-CoV-2. Samples came from the ongoing ImmuneRACE study (first 160 participants) plus 1,254 subjects from 6 global collaborators. Nearly every sample came with metadata listing a de-identified subject ID, COVID-19 status, age in years and sex. Where available, HLA class I and class II types were obtained from metadata supplied by the sample provider rather than from assay-based typing.

Study-wide findings and limitations: The amount of clinical and demographic metadata varied by source and participant and was provided uncurated.

Whole blood was collected in K2EDTA tubes by collaborating institutions according to the institutions' own protocols. For TCRbeta analysis, collaborators shipped samples in one of three forms: frozen whole blood, isolated PBMCs, or DNA extracted from either of those sample types. The immunoSEQ Assay, a bias-controlled multiplex PCR, was used to amplify TCRbeta CDR3 regions from genomic DNA. For the original study's pipeline: The number of nucleated cells in each sample was estimated from the amplification of reference gene primers within the assay. To quantify the absolute abundance of each unique TCRbeta CDR3 rearrangement, sequence reads were collapsed and filtered. For each sample, productive Simpson clonality was calculated as the square root of Simpson's diversity index over productive rearrangements. The immuneACCESS repertoire file appears here via TCRdb, limited to in-frame rearrangements. These files lack a portion of the clones; in checked studies, under half of the deficit traces to unresolved V genes, and the cause of the others is not known. That table furnishes V, J and clone size, whereas the DNA furnished D and trimming. The sample table contains around 82,000 clones; only one count was recorded for 80% to 95% of them. The ten most abundant clones make up 6% to 7.5% of the sample.

V is clipped by 0 bases and J by 3 bases, and the sequence between their germline boundaries is 18 bases long. Via the germline V gene (reference sequence), CDR1 is SGHKS and CDR2 YYEKEE. The CDR3, cysteine through phenylalanine, is 17 amino acids long. Left in the record is the CDR3 DNA by itself, 51 bases read in frame from the first base. Rearrangement joined TRBV5-5 to TRBJ1-1; the best D guess is TRBD1, with 5 bases matching. The sequenced sample consisted of peripheral blood. This TCR was sampled from a human donor in a cohort sampled during active COVID-19. The base sequence is TGTGCCAGCAGCTTGGCCAGGGTTCCCCGTCGGGACACTGAAGCTTTCTTT. Its protein is CASSLARVPRRDTEAFF. The CDR3, completed at both ends by the reference TRBV5-5 and TRBJ1-1 genes, gives the full variable domain DAGVTQSPTHLIKTRGQQVTLRCSPISGHKSVSWYQQVLGQGPQFIFQYYEKEERGRGNFPDRFSARQFPNYSSELNVNALLLGDSALYLCASSLARVPRRDTEAFFGQGTRLTVV.